A single sample is the source of the 10 T cell receptor beta chains below, sequenced in a study of identical twins. A single record per CDR3 protein comes from TCRdb applying MiXCR to the 5' RACE reads. The sample contains 650,000 to 750,000 distinct CDR3 sequences, around 20% of which appear only once. In addition, the sample was reused for a study of T cells expressing NK-cell markers.

The sequencing input was PBMCs. These receptors were collected from a young woman in good health.

A few counts support this clonotype. The chain combines TRBV4-3 with TRBJ2-7; D ambiguous. The ends were cut back, 0 bases at V and 7 bases at J, with 19 bases in the middle. CDR3 length equals 16 residues. Germline V gene sequence: CDR1 LGHNA, CDR2 YSLEER. CDR3 sequence: CASSQETDGRLREQYF. The CDR3 coding sequence is TGCGCCAGCAGCCAAGAAACGGACGGTCGGCTTCGTGAGCAGTACTTC.

The chain couples TRBV29-1 to TRBJ2-3, with 9 bases aligning to TRBD1. This CDR3 comprises 14 residues. Losses at the gene ends were 6 bases for V and 4 bases for J; bases not matched to a gene: 8. From germline, CDR1 is SQVTM and CDR2 ANQGSEA. Here the CDR3 DNA reads TGCAGCGTGGTGGGACAGGGAAAGGCAGATACGCAGTATTTT. It yields the protein CSVVGQGKADTQYF.

This chain links TRBV27 with TRBJ2-2; weak D call: TRBD2 (6 bases). CDR3 size: 18 residues. The ends were cut back, 3 bases at V and 3 bases at J, with 20 bases in the middle. Germline V gene sequence: CDR1 MNHEY, CDR2 SMNVEV (reference sequence). The CDR3 DNA is TGTGCCAGCAGTTTTGAGAACGGGAGATCTTGGGACACCGGGGAGCTGTTTTTT. Protein product: CASSFENGRSWDTGELFF.

In DNA, the CDR3 is TGTGCCATCACCGCGGTAGCTAACTATGGCTACACCTTC. This encodes CAITAVANYGYTF. This chain joins TRBV10-3 and TRBJ1-2, with D uncertain. This CDR3 spans 13 amino acids. V was trimmed by 7 bases and J by 0 bases, leaving 9 bases between them. CDR1 ENHRY and CDR2 SYGVKD come from the germline V gene.

V usage is TRBV10-3 and J usage is TRBJ2-7; TRBD2 aligns across 8 bases. The germline V gene encodes CDR1 ENHRY and CDR2 SYGVKD. Germline trimming cut 2 bases from V and 4 bases from J; bases unmatched to any gene: 7. The CDR3 length is 15 residues. CDR3 protein: CAISERTSLGYEQYF. The CDR3 nucleotides are TGTGCCATCAGTGAGAGGACTAGCCTTGGGTACGAGCAGTACTTC.

This clonotype was seen many times. The chain links TRBV9 to TRBJ2-5, with D unresolved. CDR3 size: 16 residues. V was cut by 2 bases and J by 3 bases, with 17 bases left in between. Per the germline V gene, CDR1 is SGDLS and CDR2 is YYNGEE. CDR3 in amino acids: CASSVRPSTGKETQYF. CDR3 DNA: TGTGCCAGCAGCGTCAGGCCCTCGACCGGTAAAGAGACCCAGTACTTC.

The rearrangement joins TRBV12-3 or TRBV12-4 to TRBJ1-2; a weak D match, TRBD1 (6 bases). The ends were cut back, 6 bases at V and 8 bases at J, with 10 bases in the middle. The CDR3 is 11 amino acids. CDR3 nucleotides: TGTGCCAGCAGGTCGGGGGGCGGCTACACCTTC. This codes for CASRSGGGYTF.

V is TRBV20-1 and J is TRBJ2-4; TRBD2 matches 8 bases. Germline CDR1 reads DFQATT; CDR2 reads SNEGSKA (reference sequence). The CDR3 totals 14 residues. Trimming removed 4 bases from V and 3 bases from J; junction bases left unmatched: 5. This CDR3 reads CSAIGGAGKNIQYF. The CDR3 nucleotides are TGCAGTGCTATCGGGGGGGCAGGCAAAAACATTCAGTACTTC.

This chain joins TRBV20-1 and TRBJ2-3; D remains unclear. V was trimmed by 0 bases and J by 7 bases, leaving 11 bases between them. Per germline, CDR1 DFQATT and CDR2 SNEGSKA (reference sequence). The CDR3 contains 13 residues. The CDR3 sequence: CSARDPSLNTQYF. Written as DNA, the CDR3 is TGCAGTGCTAGAGACCCTAGTCTAAATACGCAGTATTTT.

A few counts support this clonotype. The chain joins TRBV20-1 to TRBJ2-7; D call uncertain. The germline CDR1 and CDR2 sequences are DFQATT and SNEGSKA (reference sequence). This CDR3 is built from 13 residues. V dropped 6 bases and J dropped 5 bases, with 17 bases sitting between them. CDR3: CSASEPLWNEQYF. The CDR3 nucleotides are TGCAGTGCCAGCGAACCACTTTGGAACGAGCAGTACTTC.